This T cell receptor beta chain was documented in a study of T cell changes during pregnancy in multiple sclerosis. Produced via immunoSEQ multiplex PCR; TCRdb's table is partial and in-frame only. The table shows some 87,000 clones, with approximately 92% occurring only once. V was pared by 0 bases and J by 7 bases, with 7 bases between. Germline V gives CDR1 SGHKS, CDR2 YYEKEE (reference sequence). The length of the CDR3 is 13 residues. Sequencing used peripheral blood, obtained in the first trimester of pregnancy. V gene TRBV5-5 combines with J gene TRBJ2-2; D uncertain. This clonotype was obtained from a female donor with multiple sclerosis, enrolled in a pregnancy study. The CDR3 protein is CASSLESLGELFF. The CDR3 DNA follows: TGTGCCAGCAGCTTGGAATCCCTCGGGGAGCTGTTTTTT.